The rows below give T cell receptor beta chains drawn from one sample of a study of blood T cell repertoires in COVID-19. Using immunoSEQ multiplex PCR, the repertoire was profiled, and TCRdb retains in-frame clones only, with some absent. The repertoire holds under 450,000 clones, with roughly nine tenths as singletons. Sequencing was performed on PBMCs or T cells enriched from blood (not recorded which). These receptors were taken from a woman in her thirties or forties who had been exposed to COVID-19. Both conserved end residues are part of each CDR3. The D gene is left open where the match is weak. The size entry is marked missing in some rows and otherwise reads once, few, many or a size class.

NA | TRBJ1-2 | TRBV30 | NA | TGTGCCTGGAGTGCTGGAGCGGGCTACACCTTC | CAWSAGAGYTF
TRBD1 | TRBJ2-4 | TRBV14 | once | TGTGCCAGCAGCCCCGGGACAGGGGGAAACAAGGTCAAAAACATTCAGTACTTC | CASSPGTGGNKVKNIQYF
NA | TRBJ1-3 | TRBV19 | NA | TGTGCCAGTAGTATCTCGAGCTCTGGAAACACCATATATTTT | CASSISSSGNTIYF
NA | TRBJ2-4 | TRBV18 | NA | TGTGCCAGCTCACCTCGCGGATCCCTAGTAGCCAAAAACATTCAGTACTTC | CASSPRGSLVAKNIQYF
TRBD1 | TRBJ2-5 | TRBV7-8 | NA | TGTGCCAGCAGCTTCGAACATGGACAGGGGTTAGGACAAGAGACCCAGTACTTC | CASSFEHGQGLGQETQYF
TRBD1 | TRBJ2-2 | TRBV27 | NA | TGTGCCAGCAGTTTTGACGCAGGGGGGAACACCGGGGAGCTGTTTTTT | CASSFDAGGNTGELFF
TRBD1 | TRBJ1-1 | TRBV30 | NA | TGTGCCGGGCGGGACAGGGGTACTGAAGCTTTCTTT | CAGRDRGTEAFF
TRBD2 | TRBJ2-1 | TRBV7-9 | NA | TGTGCCAGCAGCCCCACCGCGGGAGGGACCAATGAGCAGTTCTTC | CASSPTAGGTNEQFF
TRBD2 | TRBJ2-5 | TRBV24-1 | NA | TGTGCCACCAGTGACCCTAGCGGGGGGGCCGGAGAGACCCAGTACTTC | CATSDPSGGAGETQYF
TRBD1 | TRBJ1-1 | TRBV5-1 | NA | TGCGCCAGCAACGATCCGGGACAGCCGAACACTGAAGCTTTCTTT | CASNDPGQPNTEAFF
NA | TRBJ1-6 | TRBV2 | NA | TGTGCCAGCAGGTTACAGGGTTCACCCCTCCACTTT | CASRLQGSPLHF
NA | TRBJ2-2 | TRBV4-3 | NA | TGCGCCAGCAGCCGACTTACGGGGGAGCTGTTTTTT | CASSRLTGELFF
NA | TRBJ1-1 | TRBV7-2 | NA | TGTGCCAGCAGCTTAGTCCGGAACACTGAAGCTTTCTTT | CASSLVRNTEAFF
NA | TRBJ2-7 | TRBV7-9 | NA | TGTGCCAGCAGCTTTTGGGGCAAAGGCTACGAGCAGTACTTC | CASSFWGKGYEQYF
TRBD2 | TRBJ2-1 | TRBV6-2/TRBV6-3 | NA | TGTGCCAGCAGTTACTCGAGGACTAGCGGGGCGTATTACAATGAGCAGTTCTTC | CASSYSRTSGAYYNEQFF
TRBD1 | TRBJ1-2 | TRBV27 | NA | TGTGCCAGCAGTAGTCGGACAGGGAGGGATTATGGCTACACCTTC | CASSSRTGRDYGYTF
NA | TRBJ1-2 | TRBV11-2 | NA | TGTGCCAGCAGCTTCCCCCAGGGGTGGCGTGGCTACACCTTC | CASSFPQGWRGYTF
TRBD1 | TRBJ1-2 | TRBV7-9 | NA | TGTGCCAGCAGCCGCGGACAGGGGGCAATCTACACCTTC | CASSRGQGAIYTF
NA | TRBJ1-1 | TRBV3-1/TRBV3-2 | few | TGTGCCAGCAGCTACAGGGCCCCCTCGTTGAACACTGAAGCTTTCTTT | CASSYRAPSLNTEAFF
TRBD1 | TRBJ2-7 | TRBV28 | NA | TGTGCCAGCGGATCCGGGACAGCTACCTACGAGCAGTACTTC | CASGSGTATYEQYF
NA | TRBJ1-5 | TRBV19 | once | TGTGCCAGTAGTATGACCCCTAAGGACACTAGCAATCAGCCCCAGCATTTT | CASSMTPKDTSNQPQHF
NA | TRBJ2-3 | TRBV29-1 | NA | TGCAGCGTTGAAGGGCCAGGGTTCGATACGCAGTATTTT | CSVEGPGFDTQYF
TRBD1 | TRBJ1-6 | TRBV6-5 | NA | TGTGCCAGCAGCTCAACAGGGGCCTATAATTCACCCCTCCACTTT | CASSSTGAYNSPLHF
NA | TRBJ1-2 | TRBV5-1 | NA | TGCGCCAGCAGCTTGGTCGCAGGAAATCTTGGCTACACCTTC | CASSLVAGNLGYTF
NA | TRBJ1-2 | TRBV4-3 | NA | TGCGCCAGCAGCCAAGGGTCCGCAGGGTCAGCCCACTATGGCTACACCTTC | CASSQGSAGSAHYGYTF
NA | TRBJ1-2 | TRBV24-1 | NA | TGTGCCACCAGTGACCCGACGGACAGTAACTATGGCTACACCTTC | CATSDPTDSNYGYTF
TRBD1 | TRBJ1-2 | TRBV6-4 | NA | TGTGCCAGACATTGGCTTGAGGACAGGGAGAGCTATGGCTACACCTTC | CARHWLEDRESYGYTF
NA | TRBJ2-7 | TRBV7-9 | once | TGTGCCAGCATGAGTCTGTACGAGCAGTACTTC | CASMSLYEQYF
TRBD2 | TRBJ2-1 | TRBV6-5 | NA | TGTGCCAGCAGTTACTCCCTGGCTAGCGGGCGTAATGAGCAGTTCTTC | CASSYSLASGRNEQFF
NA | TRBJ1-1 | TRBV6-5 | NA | TGTGCCAGCAAGCGGCGAACGAACACTGAAGCTTTCTTT | CASKRRTNTEAFF
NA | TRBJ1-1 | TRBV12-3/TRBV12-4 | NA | TGTGCCAGCAGTTTACCCAGGGTGGTTGAAGCTTTCTTT | CASSLPRVVEAFF
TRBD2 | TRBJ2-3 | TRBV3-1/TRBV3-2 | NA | TGTGCCAGCAGCCAAGATGGGGATAGCGGGGGCCAGGGTACGCAGTATTTT | CASSQDGDSGGQGTQYF
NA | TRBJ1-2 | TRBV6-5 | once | TGTGCCAGCAGCTTCAATCCGGATGGCTACACCTTC | CASSFNPDGYTF
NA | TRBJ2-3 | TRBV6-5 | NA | TGTGCCAGCAGGACGAAGTGGGAGTCCGATACGCAGTATTTT | CASRTKWESDTQYF
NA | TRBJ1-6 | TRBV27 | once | TGTGCCAGCAGACCCGGGACTTATAATTCACCCCTCCACTTT | CASRPGTYNSPLHF
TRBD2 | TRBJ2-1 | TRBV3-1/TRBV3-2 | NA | TGTGCCAGCAGTTACCATCGGGGGGTCACCTACAATGAGCAGTTCTTC | CASSYHRGVTYNEQFF
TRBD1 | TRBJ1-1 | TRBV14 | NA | TGTGCCAGCAGCCAGACAGGGGGCCGCACTGAAGCTTTCTTT | CASSQTGGRTEAFF
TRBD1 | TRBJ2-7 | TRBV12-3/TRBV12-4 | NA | TGTGCCAGCAGTCCCCAGACAGGGCGGGAGCAGTACTTC | CASSPQTGREQYF
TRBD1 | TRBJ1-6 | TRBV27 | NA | TGTGCCAGCAGTTTTATAACAGGGGCCTATAATTCACCCCTCCACTTT | CASSFITGAYNSPLHF
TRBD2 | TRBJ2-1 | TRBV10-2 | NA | TGCGCCAGCCACGCGACTAGCGGGATGGATGAGCAGTTCTTC | CASHATSGMDEQFF
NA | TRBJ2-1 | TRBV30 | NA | TGTGCCTGGAACCTTCTAGCGACTGAGCAGTTCTTC | CAWNLLATEQFF
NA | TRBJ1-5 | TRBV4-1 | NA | TGCGCCAGCACCCAACCCCGGAGGACGCCCCAGCATTTT | CASTQPRRTPQHF